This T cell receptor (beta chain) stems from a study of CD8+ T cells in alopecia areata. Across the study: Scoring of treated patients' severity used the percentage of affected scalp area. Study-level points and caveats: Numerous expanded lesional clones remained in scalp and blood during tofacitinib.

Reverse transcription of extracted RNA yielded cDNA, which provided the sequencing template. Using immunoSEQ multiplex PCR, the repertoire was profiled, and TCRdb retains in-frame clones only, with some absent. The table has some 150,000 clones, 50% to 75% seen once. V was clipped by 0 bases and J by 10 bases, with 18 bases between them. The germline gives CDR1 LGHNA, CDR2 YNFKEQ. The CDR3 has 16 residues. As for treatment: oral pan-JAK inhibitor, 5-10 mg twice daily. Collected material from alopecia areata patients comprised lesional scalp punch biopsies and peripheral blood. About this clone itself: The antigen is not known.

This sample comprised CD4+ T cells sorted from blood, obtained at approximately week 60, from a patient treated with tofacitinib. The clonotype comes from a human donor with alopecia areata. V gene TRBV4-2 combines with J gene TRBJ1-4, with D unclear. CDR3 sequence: CASSQEATHGTGKLFF. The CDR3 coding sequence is TGTGCCAGCAGCCAAGAAGCAACCCACGGTACGGGAAAACTGTTTTTT.